This T cell receptor beta chain originates from a study of blood T cell repertoires in COVID-19. Background on the study: The United States, Italy and Spain supplied acute and convalescent COVID-19 samples. From T cells, B-cell-depleted T cells, or PBMCs came the material, which was cDNA or gDNA.

In the original workflow: For nucleated cells, counts were estimated from reference gene primer amplification. TCRdb keeps only in-frame clones here, not all; method: immunoSEQ multiplex PCR. V and J calls and clone size follow that table, whereas D and trimming were derived from the DNA. The sample shows approximately 270,000 clones, around 90% of them seen only once. This CDR3 is built from 13 residues. V was shortened by 2 bases and J by 10 bases, with 11 bases between the two germline ends. The germline V gene encodes CDR1 MNHEY and CDR2 SVGAGI. Sequenced: peripheral blood. The origin of this receptor is a man between 45 and 60 years old with acute or convalescent COVID-19. J is TRBJ1-4 and V is TRBV6-5, with a weak D call TRBD1 (6 bases). The CDR3 DNA reads as TGTGCCAGCAGTTACCAGGGGAGAGGAAAACTGTTTTTT. Translated, it gives CASSYQGRGKLFF.